Each of the 19 T cell receptor beta chains below was sequenced from the same sample in a study of blood T cell repertoires in COVID-19. The data were produced by immunoSEQ multiplex PCR, yet TCRdb's version contains in-frame clones alone and is incomplete. Among tens of thousands of clones listed, around 82% were seen once. Specimen: peripheral blood. The receptor set was obtained from a human donor in a cohort sampled during active COVID-19.

A few counts support this clone. This sequence joins TRBV24-1 and TRBJ2-3; 11 nucleotides align to TRBD2. Germline V lookup: CDR1 KGHDR, CDR2 SFDVKD. Unmatched junction bases numbered 4, after V lost 3 bases and J lost 6 bases. CDR3 length: 15 residues. CDR3 DNA sequence: TGTGCCACCAGTGATCGACTAGCGGGAACGGATACGCAGTATTTT. Its protein product is CATSDRLAGTDTQYF.

The chain carries TRBV6-2 or TRBV6-3 and TRBJ2-4; D remains ambiguous. The germline V and J ends were trimmed by 5 bases and 5 bases, with 7 bases remaining between them. The CDR3 sequence is 12 residues long. From germline, CDR1 is MNHEY and CDR2 SVGEGT. In nucleotides, the CDR3 is TGTGCCAGCAGTCCCCAGGAAAACATTCAGTACTTC. Translated: CASSPQENIQYF.

The rearrangement links TRBV14 to TRBJ1-6; D remains unclear. The CDR3 loop spans 15 amino acids. Germline-derived CDR1 and CDR2 are SGHDN and FVKESK. V lost 1 base to trimming and J lost 7 bases, with 11 bases between them. CDR3 in amino acids: CASSQAFGRNSPLHF. The CDR3 coding sequence is TGTGCCAGCAGCCAAGCGTTCGGCAGGAATTCACCCCTCCACTTT. Full variable domain (outside the CDR3, taken from reference TRBV14 and TRBJ1-6): EAGVTQFPSHSVIEKGQTVTLRCDPISGHDNLYWYRRVMGKEIKFLLHFVKESKQDESGMPNNRFLAERTGGTYSTLKVQPAELEDSGVYFCASSQAFGRNSPLHFGNGTRLTVT.

This clone appeared once. The chain links TRBV14 to TRBJ1-2; D is possibly TRBD1 (5 bases). Germline CDR1 SGHDN, CDR2 FVKESK. V was cut by 1 base and J by 10 bases, with 10 bases left in between. The CDR3 totals 12 residues. In DNA, the CDR3 is TGTGCCAGCAGCCAAGTTCGGGGGTACTACACCTTC. This encodes CASSQVRGYYTF.

This clone was observed a single time. The chain couples TRBV20-1 to TRBJ2-7, with 7 bases matching TRBD1. CDR3 length equals 11 residues. The junction had 6 bases not matched to a gene; V was cut back by 7 bases and J by 6 bases. Germline CDR1 and CDR2: DFQATT and SNEGSKA (reference sequence). The CDR3 sequence is CSVFKGAEQYF. CDR3 DNA: TGCAGTGTTTTTAAGGGGGCCGAGCAGTACTTC.

In this sample, this clone turned up a few times. The chain uses TRBV19 and TRBJ2-7; 8 bases are shared with TRBD2. The V gene end was trimmed by 3 bases and the J gene end by 3 bases; junction bases not matched to a gene: 1. Germline V lookup: CDR1 LNHDA, CDR2 SQIVND (reference sequence). This CDR3 has 13 amino acids. The CDR3 sequence is CASSMLAGYEQYF. Written as DNA, the CDR3 is TGTGCCAGTAGTATGCTAGCGGGCTACGAGCAGTACTTC.

This clone was detected only once. The gene calls are TRBV29-1 and TRBJ1-2; D not certain. Trimming stripped 3 bases from V and 10 bases from J, with 15 bases between. The CDR3 is made up of 12 amino acids. Germline V lookup: CDR1 SQVTM, CDR2 ANQGSEA. The CDR3 DNA sequence: TGCAGCGTTGACCCGACGGCGGGTTCCTACACCTTC. Encoded protein: CSVDPTAGSYTF.

This chain links TRBV7-3 with TRBJ2-7; 7 bases are shared with TRBD1. V dropped 5 bases and J dropped 6; count of bases not matched to a gene: 4. Germline CDR1 is SGHTA and CDR2 is FQGTGA. The CDR3 is 12 amino acids. CDR3 DNA: TGTGCCAGCAGCCCCTCAGGGGGCGAGCAGTACTTC. Residues: CASSPSGGEQYF.

The count of this clone is one. The chain is built from TRBV11-2 and TRBJ2-2; 8 nucleotides agree with TRBD2. Losses at the gene ends were 5 bases for V and 5 bases for J; bases not matched to a gene: 4. Germline-derived CDR1 and CDR2 are SGHAT and FQNNGV. This CDR3 is built from 14 residues. The CDR3 region is CASSPSGQTGELFF. The CDR3 DNA reads as TGTGCCAGCAGCCCTAGCGGGCAAACCGGGGAGCTGTTTTTT.

This clone has just one count. The gene calls are TRBV2 and TRBJ2-7; 8 nucleotides line up with TRBD1. CDR3 size: 15 residues. The V segment lost 8 bases and the J segment 0 bases; nucleotides outside the gene matches: 9. Germline-derived CDR1 and CDR2 are SNHLY and FYNNEI. The CDR3 DNA sequence: TGTGCCAGCCACCCCGGGACAGGCCACTCCTACGAGCAGTACTTC. Translation gives CASHPGTGHSYEQYF. Full variable domain (remainder filled in from reference TRBV2 and TRBJ2-7): EPEVTQTPSHQVTQMGQEVILRCVPISNHLYFYWYRQILGQKVEFLVSFYNNEISEKSEIFDDQFSVERPDGSNFTLKIRSTKLEDSAMYFCASHPGTGHSYEQYFGPGTRLTVT.

The V and J genes are TRBV6-2 or TRBV6-3 and TRBJ1-1; TRBD1 aligns across 7 bases. CDR1 is MNHEY and CDR2 is SVGEGT in the germline V gene. The CDR3 has 13 residues. The V gene end was trimmed by 5 bases and the J gene end by 0 bases; junction bases not matched to a gene: 0. The chain's CDR3 is CASSGQVNTEAFF. CDR3 DNA: TGTGCCAGCAGTGGACAGGTGAACACTGAAGCTTTCTTT.

The chain employs TRBV24-1 and TRBJ2-1; 9 bases align to TRBD2. V lost 0 bases to trimming and J lost 11 bases; unmatched junction nucleotides: 4. CDR1 is KGHDR, CDR2 SFDVKD, per germline. The CDR3 sequence is 14 residues long. The CDR3 spells CATSDLSLAGQQFF. Written as DNA, the CDR3 is TGTGCCACCAGTGATTTGTCGCTAGCGGGGCAGCAGTTCTTC.

The V gene is TRBV2, the J gene TRBJ1-1; TRBD1 is a possible D gene (5 bases). Trimming pared 6 bases from V and 8 bases from J, leaving 13 bases between. Germline V lookup: CDR1 SNHLY, CDR2 FYNNEI. The CDR3 sequence is 12 residues long. The CDR3 DNA reads TGTGCCAGCAGCCGGGGGGTGGGAGAAGCTTTCTTT. Translating it yields CASSRGVGEAFF.

This clone was seen repeatedly, ten times or more. V is TRBV27 and J is TRBJ1-5, with a possible D match to TRBD1 (5 bases). V lost 6 bases and J 6 bases, leaving 15 bases between the germline ends. Germline V gives CDR1 MNHEY, CDR2 SMNVEV (reference sequence). The CDR3 is 14 amino acids. The CDR3 loop reads CASSPGLSLQPQHF. The CDR3 bases are TGTGCCAGCAGCCCGGGACTGTCCCTTCAGCCCCAGCATTTT.

The CDR3 coding sequence is TGTGCCACCAGTGATCCTACCGGGACTAGCGGGAGGAATGAGCAGTTCTTC. Translated, it gives CATSDPTGTSGRNEQFF. The V gene is TRBV24-1, the J gene TRBJ2-1; the match to TRBD2 covers 15 bases. The V and J ends lost 3 bases and 7 bases, in that order; junction bases with no gene match: 6. Germline CDR1 KGHDR, CDR2 SFDVKD. This CDR3 is 17 amino acids long.

This chain uses TRBV27 with TRBJ2-7; the D gene is possibly TRBD1 (6 bases). Germline V gives CDR1 MNHEY, CDR2 SMNVEV (reference sequence). Trimming took off 2 bases at V and 4 bases at J, with 15 bases between the two ends. This CDR3 has 15 residues. This chain's CDR3 is CASSLRDNRRYEQYF. For the CDR3, the DNA is TGTGCCAGCAGTTTAAGGGACAATCGGAGGTACGAGCAGTACTTC.

V gene TRBV6-6 combines with J gene TRBJ2-1, with 7 bases fitting TRBD2. The length of the CDR3 is 15 residues. Germline V gene lookup returns CDR1 MNHNY and CDR2 SVGAGI (reference sequence). With V trimmed by 1 base and J by 8 bases, 8 bases remained unmatched. The CDR3 nucleotides read TGTGCCAGCAGTTACTACGCGGGAGAGGGCGATGAGCAGTTCTTC. Amino acid sequence: CASSYYAGEGDEQFF.

This clone was observed once. CDR3 coding DNA: TGCGCCAGCAGCTTGTTCGAGGGGGCGGCCTCAGATACGCAGTATTTT. As protein: CASSLFEGAASDTQYF. The chain combines TRBV5-1 with TRBJ2-3; 7 positions match TRBD1. The CDR3 contains 16 residues. The germline V gene encodes CDR1 SGHRS and CDR2 YFSETQ. V shed 1 base, J shed 4 bases, and the junction held 9 bases outside the gene matches.

This chain joins TRBV28 and TRBJ2-4; 8 positions agree with TRBD1. CDR1 MDHEN and CDR2 SYDVKM come from the germline V gene. The ends lost 4 bases at V and 6 bases at J; junction bases unmatched: 5. CDR3 length: 14 amino acids. DNA of the CDR3: TGTGCCAGCAGTTGGGGGACAGGCGGAAACATTCAGTACTTC. Translated, it gives CASSWGTGGNIQYF. Variable domain in full (rest from reference TRBV28 and TRBJ2-4): DVKVTQSSRYLVKRTGEKVFLECVQDMDHENMFWYRQDPGLGLRLIYFSYDVKMKEKGDIPEGYSVSREKKERFSLILESASTNQTSMYLCASSWGTGGNIQYFGAGTRLSVL.